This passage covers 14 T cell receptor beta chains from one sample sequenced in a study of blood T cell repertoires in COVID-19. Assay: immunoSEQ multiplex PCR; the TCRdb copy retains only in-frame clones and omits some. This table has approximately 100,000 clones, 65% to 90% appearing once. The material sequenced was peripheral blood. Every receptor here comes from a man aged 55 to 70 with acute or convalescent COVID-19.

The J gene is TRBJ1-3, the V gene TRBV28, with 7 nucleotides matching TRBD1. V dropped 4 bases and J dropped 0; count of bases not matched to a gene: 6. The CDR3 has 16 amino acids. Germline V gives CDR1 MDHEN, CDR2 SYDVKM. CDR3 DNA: TGTGCCAGCAGTTCCCCAGGGACAGCCTCTGGAAACACCATATATTTT. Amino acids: CASSSPGTASGNTIYF.

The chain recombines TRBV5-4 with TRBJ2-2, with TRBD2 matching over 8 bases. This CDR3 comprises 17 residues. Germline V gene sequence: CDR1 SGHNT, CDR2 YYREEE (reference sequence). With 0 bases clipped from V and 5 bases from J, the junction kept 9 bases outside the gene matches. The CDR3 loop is CASSLGSGALLTGELFF. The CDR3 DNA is TGTGCCAGCAGCTTGGGTAGCGGGGCTCTTCTTACCGGGGAGCTGTTTTTT. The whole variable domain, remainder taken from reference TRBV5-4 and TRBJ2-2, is ETGVTQSPTHLIKTRGQQVTLRCSSQSGHNTVSWYQQALGQGPQFIFQYYREEENGRGNFPPRFSGLQFPNYSSELNVNALELDDSALYLCASSLGSGALLTGELFFGEGSRLTVL.

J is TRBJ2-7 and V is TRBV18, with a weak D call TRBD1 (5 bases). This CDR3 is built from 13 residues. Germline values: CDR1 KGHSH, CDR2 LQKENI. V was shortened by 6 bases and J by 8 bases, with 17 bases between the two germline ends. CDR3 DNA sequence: TGTGCCAGCTCCCCTCAAGGGGCTAGAAAGCAGTACTTC. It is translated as CASSPQGARKQYF.

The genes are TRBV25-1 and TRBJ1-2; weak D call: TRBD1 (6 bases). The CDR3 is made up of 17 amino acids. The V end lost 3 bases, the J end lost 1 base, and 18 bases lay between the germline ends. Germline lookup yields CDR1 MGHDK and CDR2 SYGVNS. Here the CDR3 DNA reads TGTGCCAGCAGTGAGCGGGGGCGGGGGGCCGATAACTATGGCTACACCTTC. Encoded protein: CASSERGRGADNYGYTF.

The CDR3 protein is CASSLGSRAGRDTQYF. The CDR3 coding sequence is TGCGCCAGCAGCTTGGGAAGTAGGGCAGGGAGGGATACGCAGTATTTT. The chain uses TRBV5-1 and TRBJ2-3, with D possibly matching TRBD2 (6 bases). Looked up from germline, CDR1 is SGHRS and CDR2 is YFSETQ. CDR3 length: 16 residues. The V gene lost 0 bases and the J gene lost 6 bases, with 17 bases spanning the gap.

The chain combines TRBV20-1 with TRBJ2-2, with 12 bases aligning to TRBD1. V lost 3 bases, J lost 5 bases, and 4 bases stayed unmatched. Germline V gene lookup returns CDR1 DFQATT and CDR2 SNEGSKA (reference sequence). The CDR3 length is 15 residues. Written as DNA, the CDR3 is TGCAGTGCTAGTTGGGACAGGGGGCTTACCGGGGAGCTGTTTTTT. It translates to CSASWDRGLTGELFF.

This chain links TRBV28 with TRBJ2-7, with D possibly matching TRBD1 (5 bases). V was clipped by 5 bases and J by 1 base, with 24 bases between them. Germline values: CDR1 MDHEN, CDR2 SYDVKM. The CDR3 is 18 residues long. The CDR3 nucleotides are TGTGCCAGCAGTCCCTTTTTATGGGCCATAGGACAATCCTACGAGCAGTACTTC. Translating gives CASSPFLWAIGQSYEQYF. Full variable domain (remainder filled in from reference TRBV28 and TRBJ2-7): DVKVTQSSRYLVKRTGEKVFLECVQDMDHENMFWYRQDPGLGLRLIYFSYDVKMKEKGDIPEGYSVSREKKERFSLILESASTNQTSMYLCASSPFLWAIGQSYEQYFGPGTRLTVT.

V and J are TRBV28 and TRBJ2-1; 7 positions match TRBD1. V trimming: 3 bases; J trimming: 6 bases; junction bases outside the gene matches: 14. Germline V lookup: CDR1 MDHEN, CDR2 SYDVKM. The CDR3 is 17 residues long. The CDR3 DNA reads TGTGCCAGCAGTTTTCTTAGGGGGCCGGGGCTGGGCAATGAGCAGTTCTTC. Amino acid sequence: CASSFLRGPGLGNEQFF. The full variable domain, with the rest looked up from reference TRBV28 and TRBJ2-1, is DVKVTQSSRYLVKRTGEKVFLECVQDMDHENMFWYRQDPGLGLRLIYFSYDVKMKEKGDIPEGYSVSREKKERFSLILESASTNQTSMYLCASSFLRGPGLGNEQFFGPGTRLTVL.

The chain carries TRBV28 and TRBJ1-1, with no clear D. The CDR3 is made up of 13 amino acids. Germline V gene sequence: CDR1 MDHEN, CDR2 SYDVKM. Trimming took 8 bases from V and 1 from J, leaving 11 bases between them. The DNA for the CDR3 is TGTGCCAGCTCCCTCTGGGCGAACACTGAAGCTTTCTTT. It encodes CASSLWANTEAFF.

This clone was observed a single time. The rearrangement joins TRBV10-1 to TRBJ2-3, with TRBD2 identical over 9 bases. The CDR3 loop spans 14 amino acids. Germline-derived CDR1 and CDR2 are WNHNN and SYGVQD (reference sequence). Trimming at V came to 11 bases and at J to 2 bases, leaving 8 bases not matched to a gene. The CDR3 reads CAGNQRGATDTQYF. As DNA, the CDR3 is TGCGCCGGCAACCAGCGGGGGGCCACAGATACGCAGTATTTT.

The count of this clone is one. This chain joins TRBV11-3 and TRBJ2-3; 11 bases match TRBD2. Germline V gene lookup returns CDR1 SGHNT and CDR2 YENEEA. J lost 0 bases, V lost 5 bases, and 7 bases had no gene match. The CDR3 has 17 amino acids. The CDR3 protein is CASSRSPSGGSTDTQYF. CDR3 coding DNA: TGTGCCAGCAGCCGATCCCCTAGCGGGGGGAGCACAGATACGCAGTATTTT.

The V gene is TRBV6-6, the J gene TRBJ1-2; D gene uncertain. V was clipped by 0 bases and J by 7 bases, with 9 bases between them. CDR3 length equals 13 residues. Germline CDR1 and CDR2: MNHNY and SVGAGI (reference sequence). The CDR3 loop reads CASSYSDIGGYTF. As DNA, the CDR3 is TGTGCCAGCAGTTACTCAGATATCGGTGGCTACACCTTC.

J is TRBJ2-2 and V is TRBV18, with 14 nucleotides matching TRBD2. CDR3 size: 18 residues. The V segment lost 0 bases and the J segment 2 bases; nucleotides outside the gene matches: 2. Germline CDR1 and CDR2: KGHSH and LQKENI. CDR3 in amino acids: CASSPPGLAGANTGELFF. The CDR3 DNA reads TGTGCCAGCTCACCACCGGGACTAGCGGGGGCAAACACCGGGGAGCTGTTTTTT.

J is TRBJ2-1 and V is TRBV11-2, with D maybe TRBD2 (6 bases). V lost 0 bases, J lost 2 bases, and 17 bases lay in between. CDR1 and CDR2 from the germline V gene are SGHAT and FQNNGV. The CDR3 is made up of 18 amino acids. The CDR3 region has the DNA TGTGCCAGCAGCTTAGATGGTAGGAGGTGGGGGGCCTACAATGAGCAGTTCTTC. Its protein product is CASSLDGRRWGAYNEQFF.